These 17 T cell receptor beta chains originate from one sample sequenced in a study of OX40 agonist ivuxolimab in advanced cancers. Here immunoSEQ multiplex PCR was the method, and the copy in TCRdb shows in-frame clones only, minus some. This table has around 65,000 clones, about nine tenths appearing once. Here the sequenced sample was CD4+ or CD8+ T cells sorted from blood, taken in a trial of the OX40 agonist ivuxolimab. These receptors came from an adult with an advanced solid tumor such as melanoma, head and neck, liver or kidney cancer.

The chain couples TRBV30 to TRBJ2-7; D may be TRBD1 or TRBD2 (5 bases each). Germline V CDR1 and CDR2: GTSNPN, SVGIG (reference sequence). CDR3 length: 13 residues. Trimming cost V 8 bases and J 0 bases, with 14 bases left between them. The CDR3 nucleotides read TGTGCCCGCGGGCTTGGGGGCTCCTACGAGCAGTACTTC. It specifies CARGLGGSYEQYF.

The genes are TRBV27 and TRBJ1-1; D remains unclear. Germline V lookup: CDR1 MNHEY, CDR2 SMNVEV (reference sequence). Trimming cost V 2 bases and J 5 bases, with 15 bases left between them. CDR3 size: 15 residues. CDR3 nucleotide sequence: TGTGCCAGCAGTTTACAAGCAGCCCCGGGGACTGAAGCTTTCTTT. Its protein is CASSLQAAPGTEAFF.

The rearrangement links TRBV29-1 to TRBJ1-2, with D possibly being TRBD1 (5 bases). Trimming removed 0 bases from V and 0 bases from J, with 11 bases in between. The CDR3 is 15 residues long. CDR1 SQVTM and CDR2 ANQGSEA come from the germline V gene. CDR3 sequence (DNA): TGCAGCGTTGAAGAACAGGAGCCACCTAACTATGGCTACACCTTC. It is translated as CSVEEQEPPNYGYTF.

This clone was counted only a few times. V usage is TRBV7-9 and J usage is TRBJ1-6; D unclear. CDR1 SEHNR and CDR2 FQNEAQ come from the germline V gene (reference sequence). V shed 3 bases and J shed 8 bases, with 8 bases lying between them. The CDR3 spans 13 residues. The DNA for the CDR3 is TGTGCCAGCAGCTTGGAAATTGATTCACCCCTCCACTTT. This sequence encodes CASSLEIDSPLHF.

The chain is built from TRBV27 and TRBJ2-7; 9 bases agree with TRBD2. Germline V gene lookup returns CDR1 MNHEY and CDR2 SMNVEV (reference sequence). Trimming at V came to 7 bases and at J to 4 bases, leaving 11 bases not matched to a gene. The CDR3 has 15 amino acids. For the CDR3, the DNA is TGTGCCAGCACTTCCTTTCAGCGGGGGGAATACGAGCAGTACTTC. It is translated as CASTSFQRGEYEQYF.

The rearrangement joins TRBV28 to TRBJ1-6, with D possibly TRBD1 on 5 matching bases. The CDR3 is 18 residues long. Trimming shortened V by 1 base and J by 0 bases, and 13 bases separated the two germline ends. The V gene's germline CDR1 is MDHEN and CDR2 SYDVKM. Written as DNA, the CDR3 is TGTGCCAGCAGTTTATCCAGGGAGGAAAGCTCCTATAATTCACCCCTCCACTTT. Amino acids: CASSLSREESSYNSPLHF.

The chain couples TRBV5-6 to TRBJ2-3; D is undetermined. Trimming removed 4 bases at V and 3 bases at J, with 15 bases between. The length of the CDR3 is 15 residues. Looked up from germline, CDR1 is SGHDT and CDR2 is YYEEEE. CDR3 bases: TGTGCCAGCAGCCACTTGGGGTACGGAACAGATACGCAGTATTTT. Translated: CASSHLGYGTDTQYF.

This chain uses TRBV7-3 with TRBJ1-2; the D gene is possibly TRBD1 (5 bases). V was shortened by 3 bases and J by 3 bases, with 8 bases between the two germline ends. The germline gives CDR1 SGHTA, CDR2 FQGTGA. The CDR3 sequence is 13 residues long. The CDR3 nucleotides are TGTGCCAGCAGCTTTGGGGGGGACTATGGCTACACCTTC. Its translation is CASSFGGDYGYTF.

V is TRBV10-2 and J is TRBJ1-1; D is perhaps TRBD1 (5 bases). This CDR3 is built from 14 residues. Germline CDR1 WSHSY, CDR2 SAAADI. V was pared by 3 bases and J by 3 bases, with 11 bases between. This CDR3 reads CASSDFRVDTEAFF. CDR3 DNA: TGCGCCAGCAGTGATTTCAGGGTGGACACTGAAGCTTTCTTT.

The V call is TRBV27, the J call TRBJ1-4; maybe TRBD1 (5 bases). Germline V gene sequence: CDR1 MNHEY, CDR2 SMNVEV (reference sequence). The ends were cut back, 3 bases at V and 7 bases at J, with 18 bases in the middle. The CDR3 totals 16 residues. In DNA form, the CDR3 reads TGTGCCAGCAGTTTGCAGGGCGTTAACGCCGCTGAAAAACTGTTTTTT. It yields the protein CASSLQGVNAAEKLFF. Full variable domain (rest looked up from reference TRBV27 and TRBJ1-4): EAQVTQNPRYLITVTGKKLTVTCSQNMNHEYMSWYRQDPGLGLRQIYYSMNVEVTDKGDVPEGYKVSRKEKRNFPLILESPSPNQTSLYFCASSLQGVNAAEKLFFGSGTQLSVL.

This chain connects TRBV4-2 to TRBJ1-5, with 8 positions matching TRBD1. The CDR3 runs to 18 residues. Germline loops: CDR1 LGHNA, CDR2 YNFKEQ. Trimming took 0 bases from V and 2 from J; bases not matched to a gene: 9. This CDR3 reads CASSQEVPAQGGNQPQHF. In nucleotides, the CDR3 is TGTGCCAGCAGCCAAGAGGTCCCGGCACAGGGGGGCAATCAGCCCCAGCATTTT.

The chain recombines TRBV28 with TRBJ2-2, with 11 bases fitting TRBD1. The length of the CDR3 is 15 residues. V was clipped by 4 bases and J by 5 bases; unmatched bases: 3. Per germline, CDR1 MDHEN and CDR2 SYDVKM. CDR3 nucleotides: TGTGCCAGCAGTTGGGACAGGGGGACGACCGGGGAGCTGTTTTTT. Amino acids: CASSWDRGTTGELFF.

The V gene is TRBV5-8, the J gene TRBJ2-1; no reliable D call. V lost 4 bases and J 4 bases, leaving 12 bases between the germline ends. CDR1 is SGHTS, CDR2 YDEGEE, per germline. The CDR3 is 14 residues long. Here the CDR3 DNA reads TGTGCCAGCAGCCGTCGGACCGGGTACAATGAGCAGTTCTTC. Amino acids: CASSRRTGYNEQFF.

This chain connects TRBV12-5 to TRBJ1-3; D uncertain. The CDR3 is 14 residues long. Per the germline V gene, CDR1 is LGHNT and CDR2 is FRNRAP. V lost 2 bases to trimming and J lost 3 bases, with 8 bases between them. CDR3 coding DNA: TGTGCTAGTGGTTTGCCGGAAAATGGAAACACCATATATTTT. Its protein is CASGLPENGNTIYF.

This chain's CDR3 is CASSQDDGLSNEKLFF. The CDR3 DNA reads TGTGCCAGCAGCCAAGATGATGGGTTATCTAATGAAAAACTGTTTTTT. J is TRBJ1-4 and V is TRBV14; D is undetermined. Per the germline V gene, CDR1 is SGHDN and CDR2 is FVKESK. V was clipped by 0 bases and J by 3 bases, with 11 bases between them. This CDR3 comprises 16 residues.

The CDR3 spells CASSGLGGNTEAFF. CDR3 coding DNA: TGTGCCAGCAGCGGACTTGGGGGGAACACTGAAGCTTTCTTT. This rearrangement joins TRBV9 to TRBJ1-1; maybe TRBD1 (5 bases). The V and J ends lost 3 bases and 1 base respectively, with 10 bases between them. The germline gives CDR1 SGDLS, CDR2 YYNGEE. The CDR3 loop spans 14 amino acids.

The table lists this clone with a few counts. The chain joins TRBV4-1 to TRBJ2-5; D is tentatively TRBD1 or TRBD2 (6 bases each). CDR1 is MGHRA and CDR2 is YSYEKL in the germline V gene. V dropped 8 bases and J dropped 5 bases, with 27 bases sitting between them. This CDR3 contains 17 residues. CDR3 coding DNA: TGCGCCAGCTCTCTACCCACATCGGGGGAAAGGGGGGAGACCCAGTACTTC. This translates into CASSLPTSGERGETQYF.